Given below is one T cell receptor (beta chain) in context. Its antigen is still unknown. The sample comes from a study of T-cell reconstitution after alpha-beta-depleted transplantation in children. Findings and caveats of the study: A year post-transplant, T-cell counts and diversity derived mostly from newly produced T cells.

The junction had 6 bases not matched to a gene; V was cut back by 3 bases and J by 3 bases. The CDR3 covers 15 residues. The V gene's germline CDR1 is SGHTA and CDR2 FQGNSA. TCRbeta library preparation incorporated unique molecular identifiers. From the PCR reads, TCRdb called clonotypes with MiXCR, one entry per CDR3 protein. The sample contains 98,000 or so distinct CDR3 sequences, more than 20% of which appear only once. The sample here was PBMCs, taken before TCRalphabeta/CD19-depleted stem cell transplant. The chain combines TRBV7-2 with TRBJ2-3; TRBD1 aligns across 7 bases. This sequence was found in a boy aged 2 to 10 with acute lymphoblastic leukemia, due to receive a stem cell transplant. CDR3 region: CASSFMARGTDTQYF. CDR3 nucleotides: TGTGCCAGCAGCTTCATGGCCAGGGGGACAGATACGCAGTATTTT.